This T cell receptor (beta chain) is drawn from a study of blood T cell repertoires in COVID-19. This CDR3 comprises 15 residues. Germline V lookup: CDR1 MNHNY, CDR2 SVGAGI (reference sequence). After removal of 2 bases from V and 9 bases from J, the junction contained 8 bases not matched to a gene. The table came from immunoSEQ multiplex PCR; TCRdb's copy has only in-frame clones and leaves some out. Of approximately 300,000 clones in the sample, about nine tenths were seen once. The TCR was taken from a man in his fifties or sixties who had recovered from COVID-19. Sequenced sample: PBMCs or T cells enriched from blood (not recorded which). The gene calls are TRBV6-6 and TRBJ2-1, with 9 nucleotides matching TRBD2. CDR3 protein: CASSYKLAGLGEQFF. In DNA, the CDR3 is TGTGCCAGCAGTTACAAACTAGCGGGTTTGGGTGAGCAGTTCTTC.